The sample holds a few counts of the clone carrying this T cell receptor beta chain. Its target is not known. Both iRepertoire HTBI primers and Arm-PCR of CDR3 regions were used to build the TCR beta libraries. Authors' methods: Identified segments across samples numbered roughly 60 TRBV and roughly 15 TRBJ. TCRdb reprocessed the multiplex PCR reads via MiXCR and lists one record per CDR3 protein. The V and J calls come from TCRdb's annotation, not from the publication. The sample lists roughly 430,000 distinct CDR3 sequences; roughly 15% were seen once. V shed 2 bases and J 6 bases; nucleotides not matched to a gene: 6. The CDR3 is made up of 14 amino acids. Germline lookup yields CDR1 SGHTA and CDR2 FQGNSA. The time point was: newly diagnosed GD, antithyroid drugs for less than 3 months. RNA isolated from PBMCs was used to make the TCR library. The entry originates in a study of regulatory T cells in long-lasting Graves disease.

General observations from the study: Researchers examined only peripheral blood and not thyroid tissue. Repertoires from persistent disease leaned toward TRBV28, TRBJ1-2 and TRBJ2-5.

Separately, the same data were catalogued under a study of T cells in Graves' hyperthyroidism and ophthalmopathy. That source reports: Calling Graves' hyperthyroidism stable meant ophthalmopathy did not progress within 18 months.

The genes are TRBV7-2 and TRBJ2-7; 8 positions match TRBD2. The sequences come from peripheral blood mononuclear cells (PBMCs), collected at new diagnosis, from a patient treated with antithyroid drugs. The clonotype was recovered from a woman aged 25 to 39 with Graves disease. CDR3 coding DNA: TGTGCCAGCAGCTTAAGGACTAGCCCTCGCGAGCAGTACTTC. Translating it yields CASSLRTSPREQYF.